The source of this TCR beta chain is a study of blood T cell repertoires in COVID-19. On the study more broadly: The study drew acute and convalescent COVID-19 samples from the United States, Italy and Spain. The cDNA or gDNA used as material had been derived from T cells, B-cell-depleted T cells, or PBMCs.

The CDR3 covers 19 residues. Germline CDR1 reads KGHSH; CDR2 reads LQKENI. V was clipped by 3 bases and J by 8 bases; unmatched bases: 21. Clones were sequenced by immunoSEQ multiplex PCR, and TCRdb holds only the in-frame ones, with some missing. The data contain a few hundred thousand clones, roughly 80% of them singletons. Before being deemed recovered, Cohort 3 donors had two negative PCRs, clearance, or symptom resolution. V is TRBV18 and J is TRBJ2-3, with 9 nucleotides matching TRBD2. The receptor was isolated from a woman aged 45-59 years who had recovered from COVID-19. Sequencing was performed on PBMCs or T cells enriched from blood (not recorded which). The CDR3 DNA is TGTGCCAGCTCACCTCGTCAGACACGGGGTAGCGGGAGAGTGGGTACGCAGTATTTT. Its translation: CASSPRQTRGSGRVGTQYF.